Here is one T cell receptor (beta chain) with its context. Its antigen remains unidentified. This sample was included in a study of T cell responses to AZD1222 COVID-19 vaccine. About the research overall: Recipients boosted at about 4 weeks or about 12 weeks are pooled. Notes on the study in general: A mostly white British donor set with more females was recruited, and clonal diversity was possibly underestimated. Elevations in Spike-specific TCR breadth and depth followed administration of two AZD1222 doses.

The table came from immunoSEQ multiplex PCR; TCRdb's copy has only in-frame clones and leaves some out. The data show 86,000 or so clones, roughly 90% seen once. This CDR3 spans 13 amino acids. V gave up 6 bases and J gave up 1 base; unmatched junction bases: 2. Germline-derived CDR1 and CDR2 are WNHNN and SYGVQD (reference sequence). The rearrangement joins TRBV10-1 to TRBJ1-1, with 7 bases lining up with TRBD1. The clonotype originates from an adult in good health. The sequencing here drew on peripheral blood, taken on day 0 of AZD1222 vaccination. CDR3 region: CASRGQPNTEAFF. The CDR3 DNA is TGCGCCAGCAGGGGACAGCCGAACACTGAAGCTTTCTTT.